A selection of T cell receptor beta chains follows, all from one sample in a study of identical twins. In TCRdb, the 5' RACE reads were re-called with MiXCR into one record per CDR3 protein. The sample records 1,800,000 or so distinct CDR3 sequences, less than 40% being singletons. What was sequenced was cord blood. Every receptor here comes from a newborn girl in good health. CDR3s include the opening cysteine and the closing phenylalanine or tryptophan. D genes are given only for firm matches. Part of the rows lack a size; the others show once, few, many or a class for expanded clones.

v_gene	j_gene	abundance	d_gene	CDR3aa	CDR3nt
TRBV15	TRBJ1-5	.	.	CATSRKDRNQPQHF	TGTGCCACCAGCAGAAAGGACCGTAATCAGCCCCAGCATTTT
TRBV20-1	TRBJ2-1	.	.	CSARSSGYNEQFF	TGCAGTGCTAGGAGTAGCGGCTACAATGAGCAGTTCTTC
TRBV29-1	TRBJ2-3	.	.	CSVDRLAGRLTDTQYF	TGCAGCGTTGACCGATTGGCAGGGAGACTCACAGATACGCAGTATTTT
TRBV3-1	TRBJ1-5	few	.	CASSQVPGSGDQPQHF	TGTGCCAGCAGCCAAGTCCCGGGCTCAGGGGATCAGCCCCAGCATTTT
TRBV7-2	TRBJ1-5	.	.	CASSSSTVSNQPQHF	TGTGCCAGCAGCTCCTCGACCGTTAGCAATCAGCCCCAGCATTTT
TRBV10-1	TRBJ2-1	.	TRBD2	CASSPGLAVTNEQFF	TGCGCCAGCAGTCCTGGACTAGCGGTGACCAATGAGCAGTTCTTC
TRBV9	TRBJ2-7	many	.	CASSVGNSYEQYF	TGTGCCAGCAGCGTAGGGAACTCCTACGAGCAGTACTTC
TRBV6-1	TRBJ1-2	few	.	CASTRGAYGYTF	TGTGCCAGCACCAGGGGTGCCTATGGCTACACCTTC
TRBV20-1	TRBJ2-1	.	.	CSASGRGRSYNERFF	TGCAGTGCTAGTGGGAGGGGGCGCTCCTACAATGAGCGGTTCTTC
TRBV7-2	TRBJ2-2	.	TRBD2	CASSSSGVGGELFF	TGTGCCAGCAGTTCCAGCGGGGTGGGCGGGGAGCTGTTTTTT
TRBV2	TRBJ2-4	many	.	CASSWGAVRDIQYF	TGTGCCAGCAGTTGGGGGGCAGTCAGGGACATTCAGTACTTC
TRBV27	TRBJ2-1	.	TRBD2	CASSLRRMREPLNEQFF	TGTGCCAGCAGTTTACGTAGGATGCGGGAGCCCCTCAATGAGCAGTTCTTC